The rows below give T cell receptor beta chains drawn from one sample of a study of blood T cell repertoires in COVID-19. TCRdb keeps only in-frame clones here, not all; method: immunoSEQ multiplex PCR. Of 300,000 to 350,000 clones in the sample, about nine tenths were seen once. Sequenced material: peripheral blood. The source is a man aged 18 to 30 with active or convalescent COVID-19. The CDR3 runs from the conserved cysteine through the conserved F or W. The D gene is left open where the match is weak. Where a row states a size, it is once, few, many or the class of an expanded clone; other rows omit it.

d_gene: TRBD1
j_gene: TRBJ2-1
v_gene: TRBV27
abundance: -
CDR3aa: CASKPGQSYNEQFF
CDR3nt: TGTGCCAGCAAGCCGGGACAGAGCTACAATGAGCAGTTCTTC

d_gene: -
j_gene: TRBJ2-7
v_gene: TRBV14
abundance: few
CDR3aa: CASSGGGIGSYEQYF
CDR3nt: TGTGCCAGCAGCGGCGGAGGGATCGGTAGCTACGAGCAGTACTTC

d_gene: TRBD1
j_gene: TRBJ2-5
v_gene: TRBV19
abundance: -
CDR3aa: CASSPYPTGQETQYF
CDR3nt: TGTGCCAGTAGTCCCTACCCGACAGGGCAAGAGACCCAGTACTTC

d_gene: -
j_gene: TRBJ2-7
v_gene: TRBV12-2
abundance: -
CDR3aa: CASPQGTGVILTLYEQYF
CDR3nt: TGTGCAAGTCCCCAGGGGACAGGGGTCATCCTTACACTCTACGAGCAGTACTTC

d_gene: -
j_gene: TRBJ2-1
v_gene: TRBV9
abundance: -
CDR3aa: CASSVGQSSYNEQFF
CDR3nt: TGTGCCAGCAGCGTAGGACAGAGCTCCTACAATGAGCAGTTCTTC

d_gene: TRBD1
j_gene: TRBJ2-7
v_gene: TRBV5-6
abundance: few
CDR3aa: CASSSRDRYEQYF
CDR3nt: TGTGCCAGCAGCTCACGGGACAGATACGAGCAGTACTTC

d_gene: -
j_gene: TRBJ2-3
v_gene: TRBV7-9
abundance: -
CDR3aa: CASSLADTQYF
CDR3nt: TGTGCCAGCAGCTTGGCCGATACGCAGTATTTT

d_gene: -
j_gene: TRBJ1-3
v_gene: TRBV15
abundance: -
CDR3aa: CATSRDQGAGNTIYF
CDR3nt: TGTGCCACCAGCAGAGACCAGGGCGCTGGAAACACCATATATTTT

d_gene: -
j_gene: TRBJ1-2
v_gene: TRBV7-6
abundance: -
CDR3aa: CASSLGGDYGYTF
CDR3nt: TGTGCCAGCAGCTTAGGAGGAGACTATGGCTACACCTTC

d_gene: TRBD1
j_gene: TRBJ1-5
v_gene: TRBV9
abundance: -
CDR3aa: CASSVDGQASQPQHF
CDR3nt: TGTGCCAGCAGCGTAGACGGACAGGCCTCTCAGCCCCAGCATTTT

d_gene: TRBD2
j_gene: TRBJ2-1
v_gene: TRBV6-5
abundance: -
CDR3aa: CASQGLAGGHNEQFF
CDR3nt: TGTGCCAGCCAAGGACTAGCGGGGGGGCACAATGAGCAGTTCTTC

d_gene: -
j_gene: TRBJ1-5
v_gene: TRBV20-1
abundance: -
CDR3aa: CSASLTLEGGQPQHF
CDR3nt: TGCAGTGCTAGTTTGACACTCGAAGGAGGTCAGCCCCAGCATTTT

d_gene: -
j_gene: TRBJ2-2
v_gene: TRBV2
abundance: -
CDR3aa: CASSAEGTTGELFF
CDR3nt: TGTGCCAGCAGTGCGGAGGGGACCACCGGGGAGCTGTTTTTT

d_gene: TRBD2
j_gene: TRBJ2-1
v_gene: TRBV27
abundance: once
CDR3aa: CASSLRLAHNEQFF
CDR3nt: TGTGCCAGCAGCCTGAGACTAGCGCACAATGAGCAGTTCTTC

d_gene: -
j_gene: TRBJ2-7
v_gene: TRBV28
abundance: few
CDR3aa: CASSQTGGYEQYF
CDR3nt: TGTGCCAGCAGTCAGACAGGTGGCTACGAGCAGTACTTC

d_gene: TRBD1
j_gene: TRBJ1-3
v_gene: TRBV4-3
abundance: -
CDR3aa: CASSRGTGAGNTIYF
CDR3nt: TGCGCCAGCAGCCGAGGGACAGGGGCTGGAAACACCATATATTTT

d_gene: TRBD2
j_gene: TRBJ2-5
v_gene: TRBV4-1
abundance: -
CDR3aa: CASSPLGLAKETQYF
CDR3nt: TGCGCCAGCAGCCCATTAGGACTAGCGAAGGAGACCCAGTACTTC

d_gene: -
j_gene: TRBJ2-7
v_gene: TRBV7-2
abundance: -
CDR3aa: CASRAQDSYYEQYF
CDR3nt: TGTGCCAGCAGGGCCCAGGATTCCTACTACGAGCAGTACTTC

d_gene: -
j_gene: TRBJ2-7
v_gene: TRBV15
abundance: -
CDR3aa: CATSRARDISYEQYF
CDR3nt: TGTGCCACCAGCAGAGCCCGGGACATCTCCTACGAGCAGTACTTC

d_gene: -
j_gene: TRBJ2-7
v_gene: TRBV27
abundance: -
CDR3aa: CASSRTEIYEQYF
CDR3nt: TGTGCCAGCAGTCGGACAGAAATCTACGAGCAGTACTTC

d_gene: TRBD2
j_gene: TRBJ2-3
v_gene: TRBV7-2
abundance: -
CDR3aa: CASSVGTSGTDTQYF
CDR3nt: TGTGCCAGCAGCGTAGGGACTAGCGGAACAGATACGCAGTATTTT

d_gene: TRBD1
j_gene: TRBJ1-3
v_gene: TRBV11-3
abundance: once
CDR3aa: CASSSGTGSSGNTIYF
CDR3nt: TGTGCCAGCAGCTCCGGGACAGGAAGCTCTGGAAACACCATATATTTT

d_gene: -
j_gene: TRBJ1-2
v_gene: TRBV27
abundance: -
CDR3aa: CASSFYGQSYTF
CDR3nt: TGTGCCAGCAGTTTCTATGGACAGAGCTACACCTTC

d_gene: -
j_gene: TRBJ2-4
v_gene: TRBV5-6
abundance: -
CDR3aa: CASSLARGAQLLAKNIQYF
CDR3nt: TGTGCCAGCAGCTTGGCCCGCGGGGCTCAACTGCTAGCCAAAAACATTCAGTACTTC

d_gene: -
j_gene: TRBJ2-4
v_gene: TRBV5-4
abundance: -
CDR3aa: CASSHLTGAKNIQYF
CDR3nt: TGTGCCAGCAGCCATCTAACAGGAGCCAAAAACATTCAGTACTTC

d_gene: -
j_gene: TRBJ1-4
v_gene: TRBV27
abundance: -
CDR3aa: CASRRGVGEKLFF
CDR3nt: TGTGCCAGTAGACGGGGGGTGGGCGAAAAACTGTTTTTT

d_gene: TRBD2
j_gene: TRBJ2-1
v_gene: TRBV3-1/TRBV3-2
abundance: -
CDR3aa: CASSQAERDPLSEQFF
CDR3nt: TGTGCCAGCAGCCAAGCGGAGCGGGACCCCTTGAGTGAGCAGTTCTTC

d_gene: TRBD2
j_gene: TRBJ2-3
v_gene: TRBV5-1
abundance: once
CDR3aa: CASNTGTSGSQGTDTQYF
CDR3nt: TGCGCCAGCAACACCGGGACTAGCGGGAGCCAGGGCACAGATACGCAGTATTTT

d_gene: TRBD2
j_gene: TRBJ2-3
v_gene: TRBV7-6
abundance: -
CDR3aa: CASSLSWASGSTDTQYF
CDR3nt: TGTGCCAGCAGCTTAAGTTGGGCTAGCGGGAGCACAGATACGCAGTATTTT

d_gene: TRBD2
j_gene: TRBJ2-1
v_gene: TRBV9
abundance: -
CDR3aa: CASSIGLAGELRPQFF
CDR3nt: TGTGCCAGCAGCATAGGACTAGCGGGAGAACTGCGACCCCAGTTCTTC

d_gene: -
j_gene: TRBJ1-1
v_gene: TRBV6-5
abundance: -
CDR3aa: CASTEGSMNTEAFF
CDR3nt: TGTGCCAGCACCGAGGGCAGCATGAACACTGAAGCTTTCTTT

d_gene: -
j_gene: TRBJ2-3
v_gene: TRBV5-6
abundance: -
CDR3aa: CASSPLGWGRSGDTQYF
CDR3nt: TGTGCCAGCAGCCCCCTCGGGTGGGGGCGCAGTGGAGATACGCAGTATTTT